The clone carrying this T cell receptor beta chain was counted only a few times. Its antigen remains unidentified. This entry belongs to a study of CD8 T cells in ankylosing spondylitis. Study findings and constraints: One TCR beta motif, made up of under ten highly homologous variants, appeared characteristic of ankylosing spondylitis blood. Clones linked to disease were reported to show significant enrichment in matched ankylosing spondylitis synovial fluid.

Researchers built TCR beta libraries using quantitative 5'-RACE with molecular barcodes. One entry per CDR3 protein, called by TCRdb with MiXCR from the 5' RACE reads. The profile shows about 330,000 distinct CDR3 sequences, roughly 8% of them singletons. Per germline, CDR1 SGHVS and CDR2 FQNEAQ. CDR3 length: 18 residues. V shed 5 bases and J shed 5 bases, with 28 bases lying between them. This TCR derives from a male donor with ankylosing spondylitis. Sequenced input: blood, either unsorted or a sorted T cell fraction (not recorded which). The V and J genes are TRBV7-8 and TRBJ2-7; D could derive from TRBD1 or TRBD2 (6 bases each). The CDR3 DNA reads TGTGCCAGCAGCCGCCGTCCGGGAAGGGGGGCAGGGCTAAACGAGCAGTACTTC. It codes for CASSRRPGRGAGLNEQYF. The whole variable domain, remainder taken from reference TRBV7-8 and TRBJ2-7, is GAGVSQSPRYKVAKRGQDVALRCDPISGHVSLFWYQQALGQGPEFLTYFQNEAQLDKSGLPSDRFFAERPEGSVSTLKIQRTQQEDSAVYLCASSRRPGRGAGLNEQYFGPGTRLTVT.